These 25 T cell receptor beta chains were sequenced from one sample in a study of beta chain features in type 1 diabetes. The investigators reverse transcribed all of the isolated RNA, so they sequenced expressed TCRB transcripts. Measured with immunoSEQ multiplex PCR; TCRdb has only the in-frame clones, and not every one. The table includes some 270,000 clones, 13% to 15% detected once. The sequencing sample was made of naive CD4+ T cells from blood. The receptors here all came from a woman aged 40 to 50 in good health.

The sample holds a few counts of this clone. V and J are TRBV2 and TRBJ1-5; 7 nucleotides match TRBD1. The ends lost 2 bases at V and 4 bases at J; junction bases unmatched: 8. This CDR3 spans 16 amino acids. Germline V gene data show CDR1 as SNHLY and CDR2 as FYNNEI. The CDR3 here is CASSERQGVRNQPQHF. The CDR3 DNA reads TGTGCCAGCAGTGAACGGCAGGGGGTCCGAAATCAGCCCCAGCATTTT. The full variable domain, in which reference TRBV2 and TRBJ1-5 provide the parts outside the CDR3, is EPEVTQTPSHQVTQMGQEVILRCVPISNHLYFYWYRQILGQKVEFLVSFYNNEISEKSEIFDDQFSVERPDGSNFTLKIRSTKLEDSAMYFCASSERQGVRNQPQHFGDGTRLSIL.

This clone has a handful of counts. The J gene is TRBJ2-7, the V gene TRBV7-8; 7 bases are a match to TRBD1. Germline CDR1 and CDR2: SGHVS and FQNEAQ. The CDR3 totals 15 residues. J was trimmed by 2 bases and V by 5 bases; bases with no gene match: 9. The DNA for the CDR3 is TGTGCCAGCAGCCTTAACCGGGACAGCACCTACGAGCAGTACTTC. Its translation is CASSLNRDSTYEQYF. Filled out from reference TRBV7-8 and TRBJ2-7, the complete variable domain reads GAGVSQSPRYKVAKRGQDVALRCDPISGHVSLFWYQQALGQGPEFLTYFQNEAQLDKSGLPSDRFFAERPEGSVSTLKIQRTQQEDSAVYLCASSLNRDSTYEQYFGPGTRLTVT.

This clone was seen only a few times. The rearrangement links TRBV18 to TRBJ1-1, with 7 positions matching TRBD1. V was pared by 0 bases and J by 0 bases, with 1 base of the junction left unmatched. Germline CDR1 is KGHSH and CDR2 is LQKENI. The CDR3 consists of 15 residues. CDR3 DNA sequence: TGTGCCAGCTCACCACCAGGGACAGTGAACACTGAAGCTTTCTTT. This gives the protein CASSPPGTVNTEAFF. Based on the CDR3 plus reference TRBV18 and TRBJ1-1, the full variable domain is NAGVMQNPRHLVRRRGQEARLRCSPMKGHSHVYWYRQLPEEGLKFMVYLQKENIIDESGMPKERFSAEFPKEGPSILRIQQVVRGDSAAYFCASSPPGTVNTEAFFGQGTRLTVV.

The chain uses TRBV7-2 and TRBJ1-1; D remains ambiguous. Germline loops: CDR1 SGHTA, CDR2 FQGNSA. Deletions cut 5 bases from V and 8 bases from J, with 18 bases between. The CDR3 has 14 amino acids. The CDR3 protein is CASSLDTAAKEAFF. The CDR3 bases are TGTGCCAGCAGCCTTGATACAGCGGCGAAGGAAGCTTTCTTT.

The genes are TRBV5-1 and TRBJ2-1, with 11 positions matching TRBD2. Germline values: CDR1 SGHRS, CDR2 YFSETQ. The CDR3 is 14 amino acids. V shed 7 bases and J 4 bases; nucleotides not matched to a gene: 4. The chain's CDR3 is CASYLAGGYNEQFF. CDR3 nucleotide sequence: TGCGCCAGCTACTTAGCGGGGGGGTACAATGAGCAGTTCTTC. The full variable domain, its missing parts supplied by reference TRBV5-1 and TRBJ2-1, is KAGVTQTPRYLIKTRGQQVTLSCSPISGHRSVSWYQQTPGQGLQFLFEYFSETQRNKGNFPGRFSGRQFSNSRSEMNVSTLELGDSALYLCASYLAGGYNEQFFGPGTRLTVL.

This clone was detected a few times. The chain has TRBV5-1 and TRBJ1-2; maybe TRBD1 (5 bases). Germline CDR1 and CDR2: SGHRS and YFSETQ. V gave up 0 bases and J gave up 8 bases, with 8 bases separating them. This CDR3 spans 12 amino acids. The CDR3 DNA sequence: TGCGCCAGCAGCTTGGGACAGTCAGGCTACACCTTC. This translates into CASSLGQSGYTF.

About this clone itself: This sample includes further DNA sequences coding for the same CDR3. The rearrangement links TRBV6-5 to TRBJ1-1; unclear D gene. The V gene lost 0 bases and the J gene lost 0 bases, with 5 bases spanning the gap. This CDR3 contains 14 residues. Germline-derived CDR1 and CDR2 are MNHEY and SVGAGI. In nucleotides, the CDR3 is TGTGCCAGCAGTTACTCCCGGGTGAACACTGAAGCTTTCTTT. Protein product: CASSYSRVNTEAFF.

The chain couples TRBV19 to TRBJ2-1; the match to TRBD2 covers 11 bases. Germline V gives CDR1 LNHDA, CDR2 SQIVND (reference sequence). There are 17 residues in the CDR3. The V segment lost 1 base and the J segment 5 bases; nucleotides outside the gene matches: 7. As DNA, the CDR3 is TGTGCCAGTAGTATAGCCCGACTAGCGGGGTACCACAATGAGCAGTTCTTC. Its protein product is CASSIARLAGYHNEQFF.

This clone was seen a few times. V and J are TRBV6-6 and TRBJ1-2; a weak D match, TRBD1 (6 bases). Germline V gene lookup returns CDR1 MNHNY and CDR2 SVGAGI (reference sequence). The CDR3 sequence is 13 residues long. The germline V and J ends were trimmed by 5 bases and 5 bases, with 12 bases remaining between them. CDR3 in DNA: TGTGCCAGCAGTGGCCGGACAGCTTATGGCTACACCTTC. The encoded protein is CASSGRTAYGYTF.

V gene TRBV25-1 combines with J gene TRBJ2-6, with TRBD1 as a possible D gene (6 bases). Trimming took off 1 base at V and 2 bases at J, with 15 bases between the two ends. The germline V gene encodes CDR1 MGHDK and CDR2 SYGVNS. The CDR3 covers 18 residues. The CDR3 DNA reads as TGTGCCAGCAGTGAATCCCGCCAGGGGCCCCCTGGGGCCAACGTCCTGACTTTC. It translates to CASSESRQGPPGANVLTF.

This CDR3 is CASSDLTDGQYF. CDR3 nucleotides: TGTGCCAGCAGTGATTTAACAGACGGGCAGTACTTC. The V gene is TRBV6-1, the J gene TRBJ2-7, with D hard to call. V was pared by 3 bases and J by 9 bases, with 12 bases between. The germline V gene encodes CDR1 MNHNS and CDR2 SASEGT. The CDR3 contains 12 residues.

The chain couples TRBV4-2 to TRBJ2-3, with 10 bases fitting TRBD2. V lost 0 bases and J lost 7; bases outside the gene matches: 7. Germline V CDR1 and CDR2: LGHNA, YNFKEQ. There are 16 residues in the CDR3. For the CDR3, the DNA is TGTGCCAGCAGCCAAGATTGGGGGACTAGCGCTTATACGCAGTATTTT. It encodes CASSQDWGTSAYTQYF.

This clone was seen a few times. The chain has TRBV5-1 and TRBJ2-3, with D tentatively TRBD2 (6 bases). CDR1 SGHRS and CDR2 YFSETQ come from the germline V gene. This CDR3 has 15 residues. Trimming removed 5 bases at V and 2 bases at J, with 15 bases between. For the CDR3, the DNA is TGCGCCAGCAGGCTACGGGACTCACCCACAGATACGCAGTATTTT. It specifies CASRLRDSPTDTQYF.

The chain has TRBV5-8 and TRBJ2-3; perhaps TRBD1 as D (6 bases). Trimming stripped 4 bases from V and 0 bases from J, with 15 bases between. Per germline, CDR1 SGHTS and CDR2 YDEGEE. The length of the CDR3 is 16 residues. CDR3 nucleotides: TGTGCCAGCAGCGCCTACCGGGACACCAGCACAGATACGCAGTATTTT. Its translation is CASSAYRDTSTDTQYF.

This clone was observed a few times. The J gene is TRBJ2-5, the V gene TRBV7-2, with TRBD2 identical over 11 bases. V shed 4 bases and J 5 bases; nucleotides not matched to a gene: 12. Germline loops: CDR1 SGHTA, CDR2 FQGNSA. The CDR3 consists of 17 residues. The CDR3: CASSSPGSGGAGETQYF. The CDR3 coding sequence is TGTGCCAGCAGCTCCCCCGGTAGCGGGGGGGCCGGGGAGACCCAGTACTTC.

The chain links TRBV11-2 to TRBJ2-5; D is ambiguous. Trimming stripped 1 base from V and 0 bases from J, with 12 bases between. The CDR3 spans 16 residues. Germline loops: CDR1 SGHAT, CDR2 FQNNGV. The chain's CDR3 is CASSLVLQPYQETQYF. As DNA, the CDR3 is TGTGCCAGCAGCTTAGTCCTACAGCCGTACCAAGAGACCCAGTACTTC.

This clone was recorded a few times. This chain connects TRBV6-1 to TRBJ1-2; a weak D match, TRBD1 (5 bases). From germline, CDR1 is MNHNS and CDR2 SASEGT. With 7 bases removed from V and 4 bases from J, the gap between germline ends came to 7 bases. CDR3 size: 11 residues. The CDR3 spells CASNRFYGYTF. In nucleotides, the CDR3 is TGTGCCAGCAACAGGTTCTATGGCTACACCTTC.

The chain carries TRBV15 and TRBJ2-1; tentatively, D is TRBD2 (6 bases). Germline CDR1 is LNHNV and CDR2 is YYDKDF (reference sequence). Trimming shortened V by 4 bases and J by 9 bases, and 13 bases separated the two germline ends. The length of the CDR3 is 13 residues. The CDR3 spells CATSKGTFGEQFF. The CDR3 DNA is TGTGCCACCAGCAAAGGGACTTTCGGTGAGCAGTTCTTC.

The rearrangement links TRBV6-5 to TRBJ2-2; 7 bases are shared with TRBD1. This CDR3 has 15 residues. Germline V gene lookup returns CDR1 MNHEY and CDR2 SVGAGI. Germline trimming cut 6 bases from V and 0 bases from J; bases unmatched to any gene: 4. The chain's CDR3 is CASSIGQANTGELFF. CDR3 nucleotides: TGTGCCAGCAGCATCGGACAGGCGAACACCGGGGAGCTGTTTTTT.

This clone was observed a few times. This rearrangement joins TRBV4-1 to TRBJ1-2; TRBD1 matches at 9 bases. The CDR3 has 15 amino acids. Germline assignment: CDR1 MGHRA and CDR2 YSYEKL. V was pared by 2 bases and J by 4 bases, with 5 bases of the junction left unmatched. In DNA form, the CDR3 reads TGCGCCAGCAGCCAAACAGGGGGCAGCGGCTATGGCTACACCTTC. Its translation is CASSQTGGSGYGYTF.

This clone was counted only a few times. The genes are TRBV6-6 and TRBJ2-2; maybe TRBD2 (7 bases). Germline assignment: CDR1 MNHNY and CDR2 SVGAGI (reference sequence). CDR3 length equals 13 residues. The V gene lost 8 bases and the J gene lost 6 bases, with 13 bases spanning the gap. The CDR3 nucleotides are TGTGCCAGCTCGAGGGGGGGGTCCGGGGAGCTGTTTTTT. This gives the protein CASSRGGSGELFF.

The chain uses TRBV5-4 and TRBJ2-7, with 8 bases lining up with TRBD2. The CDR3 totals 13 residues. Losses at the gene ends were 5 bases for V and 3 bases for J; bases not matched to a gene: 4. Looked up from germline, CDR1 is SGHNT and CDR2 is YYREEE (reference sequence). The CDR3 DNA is TGTGCCAGCAGGGAGCGGGGGAGCTACGAGCAGTACTTC. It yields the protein CASRERGSYEQYF.

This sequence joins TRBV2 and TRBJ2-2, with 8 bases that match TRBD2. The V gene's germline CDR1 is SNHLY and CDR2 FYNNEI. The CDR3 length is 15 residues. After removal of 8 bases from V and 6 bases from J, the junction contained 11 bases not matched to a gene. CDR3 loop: CASAVVRGGAGELFF. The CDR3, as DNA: TGTGCCAGCGCGGTAGTCCGGGGGGGCGCCGGGGAGCTGTTTTTT. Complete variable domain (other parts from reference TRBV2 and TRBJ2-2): EPEVTQTPSHQVTQMGQEVILRCVPISNHLYFYWYRQILGQKVEFLVSFYNNEISEKSEIFDDQFSVERPDGSNFTLKIRSTKLEDSAMYFCASAVVRGGAGELFFGEGSRLTVL.

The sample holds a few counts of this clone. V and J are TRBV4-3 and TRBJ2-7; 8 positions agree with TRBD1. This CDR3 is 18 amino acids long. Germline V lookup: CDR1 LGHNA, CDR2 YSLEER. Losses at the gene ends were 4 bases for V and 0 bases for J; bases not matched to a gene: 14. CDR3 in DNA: TGCGCCAGCAGCCGACCTAACCCGGGACAGGAGAGCTCCTACGAGCAGTACTTC. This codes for CASSRPNPGQESSYEQYF.

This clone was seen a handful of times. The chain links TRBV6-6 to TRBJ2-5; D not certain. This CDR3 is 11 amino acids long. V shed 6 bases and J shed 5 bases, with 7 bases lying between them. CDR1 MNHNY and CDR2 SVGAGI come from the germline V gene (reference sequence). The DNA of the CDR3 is TGTGCCAGCAGCACAAAGGAGACCCAGTACTTC. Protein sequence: CASSTKETQYF.